These 29 T cell receptor beta chains originate from one sample sequenced in a study of memory CD4+ T cells and cytomegalovirus serostatus. Sequencing used immunoSEQ multiplex PCR; TCRdb keeps in-frame clones, though not all of them. The table lists 38,000 or so clones, roughly 83% of them singletons. The sort gate was single viable CD3+CD4+CD8-CD45RO+ cells for memory CD4+ T cells. The sample taken for sequencing was memory CD4+ T cells from blood. The receptors derive from an adult in good health and CMV-seronegative.

The chain couples TRBV5-6 to TRBJ1-2; 8 nucleotides match TRBD1. Per the germline V gene, CDR1 is SGHDT and CDR2 is YYEEEE. Trimming took 3 bases from V and 9 from J; bases not matched to a gene: 10. The CDR3 totals 14 residues. CDR3 sequence (DNA): TGTGCCAGCAGCTCGGACAGGGAGGATAGGAGCTACACCTTC. Amino acids: CASSSDREDRSYTF. Based on the CDR3 plus reference TRBV5-6 and TRBJ1-2, the full variable domain is DAGVTQSPTHLIKTRGQQVTLRCSPKSGHDTVSWYQQALGQGPQFIFQYYEEEERQRGNFPDRFSGHQFPNYSSELNVNALLLGDSALYLCASSSDREDRSYTFGSGTRLTVV.

The chain employs TRBV4-1 and TRBJ1-6; D is unresolved. The CDR3 extends over 19 amino acids. Germline V gene data show CDR1 as MGHRA and CDR2 as YSYEKL. Trimming took off 0 bases at V and 10 bases at J, with 25 bases between the two ends. CDR3 coding DNA: TGCGCCAGCAGCCAAGATTTTTTCCTGGCGCTCCCCTATGCCTCACCCCTCCACTTT. Translating gives CASSQDFFLALPYASPLHF.

V gene TRBV15 combines with J gene TRBJ2-5; possibly TRBD2 for D (6 bases). Germline values: CDR1 LNHNV, CDR2 YYDKDF (reference sequence). The CDR3 is made up of 16 amino acids. V dropped 7 bases and J dropped 6 bases, with 24 bases sitting between them. CDR3 region: CATKGRDGTGWKTQYF. The CDR3 DNA sequence: TGTGCCACCAAGGGGAGAGACGGGACTGGATGGAAGACCCAGTACTTC.

The rearrangement links TRBV30 to TRBJ2-3; 10 bases align to TRBD2. Germline V gene lookup returns CDR1 GTSNPN and CDR2 SVGIG (reference sequence). The CDR3 loop spans 15 amino acids. V gave up 3 bases and J gave up 4 bases; unmatched junction bases: 7. CDR3 protein: CAWSRAGGGSDTQYF. In DNA, the CDR3 is TGTGCCTGGAGCAGAGCGGGGGGGGGATCAGATACGCAGTATTTT.

The V gene is TRBV11-3, the J gene TRBJ2-2; D gene ambiguous. The CDR3 spans 13 residues. The germline V gene has CDR1 SGHNT and CDR2 YENEEA. V was pared by 5 bases and J by 6 bases, with 10 bases between. The DNA for the CDR3 is TGTGCCAGCAGCCGGCTCGAGGCCGGGGAGCTGTTTTTT. Protein: CASSRLEAGELFF.

This chain joins TRBV5-4 and TRBJ2-1; D is uncertain. Trimming took off 2 bases at V and 6 bases at J, with 3 bases between the two ends. The V gene's germline CDR1 is SGHNT and CDR2 YYREEE (reference sequence). The CDR3 spans 11 residues. For the CDR3, the DNA is TGTGCCAGCAGCTTTATCAATGAGCAGTTCTTC. Amino acids: CASSFINEQFF. The full variable domain, rest sourced from reference TRBV5-4 and TRBJ2-1, is ETGVTQSPTHLIKTRGQQVTLRCSSQSGHNTVSWYQQALGQGPQFIFQYYREEENGRGNFPPRFSGLQFPNYSSELNVNALELDDSALYLCASSFINEQFFGPGTRLTVL.

This chain connects TRBV5-5 to TRBJ1-4; perhaps TRBD1 as D (5 bases). In germline, CDR1 is SGHKS, CDR2 YYEKEE (reference sequence). The CDR3 is made up of 13 amino acids. V shed 4 bases and J shed 8 bases, with 12 bases lying between them. CDR3 in amino acids: CASSLGTTEKLFF. Here the CDR3 DNA reads TGTGCCAGCAGCCTGGGGACTACCGAAAAACTGTTTTTT.

This clone has more than one count but fewer than ten. The V and J genes are TRBV11-2 and TRBJ2-2; perhaps TRBD1 as D (6 bases). The V gene's germline CDR1 is SGHAT and CDR2 FQNNGV. Trimming left V 5 bases short and J 2 bases short, with 18 bases between. The CDR3 is 17 residues long. Written as DNA, the CDR3 is TGTGCCAGCAGCCGCTGGTCGGGACACCTAAACACCGGGGAGCTGTTTTTT. Translated, it gives CASSRWSGHLNTGELFF. Together with reference TRBV11-2 and TRBJ2-2, the CDR3 gives the full variable domain: EAGVAQSPRYKIIEKRQSVAFWCNPISGHATLYWYQQILGQGPKLLIQFQNNGVVDDSQLPKDRFSAERLKGVDSTLKIQPAKLEDSAVYLCASSRWSGHLNTGELFFGEGSRLTVL.

The chain links TRBV5-4 to TRBJ2-7; no clear D gene. This CDR3 has 14 residues. Germline assignment: CDR1 SGHNT and CDR2 YYREEE (reference sequence). V lost 0 bases and J lost 4, with 11 bases in between. CDR3 DNA: TGTGCCAGCAGCTTGGGGGTCAACCCTTACGAGCAGTACTTC. The encoded protein is CASSLGVNPYEQYF.

The CDR3 DNA follows: TGTGCCAGCAGCTTCGACAGCCTGAACACTGAAGCTTTCTTT. Translation: CASSFDSLNTEAFF. V is TRBV11-2 and J is TRBJ1-1, with D tentatively TRBD1 (5 bases). V lost 3 bases and J lost 0, with 8 bases in between. The CDR3 is 14 residues long. The germline V gene has CDR1 SGHAT and CDR2 FQNNGV.

The chain recombines TRBV14 with TRBJ1-4; D is possibly TRBD1 (6 bases). The CDR3 length is 15 residues. CDR1 is SGHDN, CDR2 FVKESK, per germline. The germline V and J ends were trimmed by 0 bases and 8 bases, with 13 bases remaining between them. CDR3 nucleotide sequence: TGTGCCAGCAGCCAAGATCTGGGGGCAGGGGAAAAACTGTTTTTT. It translates to CASSQDLGAGEKLFF.

The chain is built from TRBV5-4 and TRBJ1-2; D gene unclear. The germline V and J ends were trimmed by 4 bases and 3 bases, with 13 bases remaining between them. CDR3 length: 14 amino acids. CDR1 is SGHNT and CDR2 is YYREEE in the germline V gene (reference sequence). CDR3 DNA sequence: TGTGCCAGCAGCCAAGTTCTAAAGGACTATGGCTACACCTTC. This sequence encodes CASSQVLKDYGYTF.

The V and J genes are TRBV6-5 and TRBJ2-7, with unresolved D. Trimming removed 0 bases from V and 3 bases from J, with 9 bases in between. The germline CDR1 and CDR2 sequences are MNHEY and SVGAGI. The CDR3 consists of 14 residues. CDR3 bases: TGTGCCAGCAGTTACTCGTACTACTACTACGAGCAGTACTTC. Amino acid sequence: CASSYSYYYYEQYF.

This clone was seen a single time. The rearrangement joins TRBV7-8 to TRBJ1-1; TRBD1 aligns across 8 bases. V dropped 1 base and J dropped 6; count of bases not matched to a gene: 7. The CDR3 runs to 15 residues. CDR1 and CDR2 (germline): SGHVS, FQNEAQ. Here the CDR3 reads CASSLVGTGYAEAFF. The CDR3 DNA reads as TGTGCCAGCAGCTTAGTAGGGACAGGTTACGCTGAAGCTTTCTTT.

This rearrangement joins TRBV6-4 to TRBJ1-1; D remains unclear. Deletions cut 3 bases from V and 6 bases from J, with 5 bases between. Per the germline V gene, CDR1 is MRHNA and CDR2 is SNTAGT. The CDR3 totals 11 residues. CDR3 nucleotide sequence: TGTGCCAGCAGTGAACTGCCTGAAGCTTTCTTT. Its translation: CASSELPEAFF.

This clone appeared a few times. The genes are TRBV6-6 and TRBJ1-4; 9 nucleotides line up with TRBD1. Germline loops: CDR1 MNHNY, CDR2 SVGAGI (reference sequence). The CDR3 runs 13 residues. The V gene end was trimmed by 3 bases and the J gene end by 8 bases; junction bases not matched to a gene: 1. CDR3 nucleotides: TGTGCCAGCAGTTATGGGACAGGGGAAAAACTGTTTTTT. The encoded protein is CASSYGTGEKLFF.

This clone is labeled medium-sized (0.01 to 0.1%). The identical CDR3 is also encoded by other nucleotide sequences in the sample. The chain employs TRBV5-6 and TRBJ1-2; D gene uncertain. The CDR3 extends over 11 amino acids. V lost 0 bases and J lost 14, with 11 bases in between. Germline V gene sequence: CDR1 SGHDT, CDR2 YYEEEE. The CDR3 DNA is TGTGCCAGCAGCTTGGGGTTTCTTATGACCTTC. It is translated as CASSLGFLMTF.

This rearrangement joins TRBV5-1 to TRBJ2-5; 7 nucleotides agree with TRBD1. CDR1 and CDR2 (germline): SGHRS, YFSETQ. Unmatched junction bases numbered 6, after V lost 4 bases and J lost 3 bases. The CDR3 extends over 14 amino acids. The CDR3 DNA reads TGCGCCAGCAGCCCCACCGGACAGGAAGAGACCCAGTACTTC. Translating gives CASSPTGQEETQYF. The whole variable domain, remainder taken from reference TRBV5-1 and TRBJ2-5, is KAGVTQTPRYLIKTRGQQVTLSCSPISGHRSVSWYQQTPGQGLQFLFEYFSETQRNKGNFPGRFSGRQFSNSRSEMNVSTLELGDSALYLCASSPTGQEETQYFGPGTRLLVL.

The V and J genes are TRBV2 and TRBJ1-6; 7 nucleotides agree with TRBD1. V was pared by 4 bases and J by 9 bases, with 6 bases of the junction left unmatched. Germline V CDR1 and CDR2: SNHLY, FYNNEI. The CDR3 covers 14 residues. The DNA for the CDR3 is TGTGCCAGCAGTGTGTCAGGGGGTCGTTCACCCCTCCACTTT. This codes for CASSVSGGRSPLHF.

The CDR3 DNA is TGTGCCAGCAGCTTAACAGGTCCAGGCACAGATACGCAGTATTTT. This codes for CASSLTGPGTDTQYF. This chain uses TRBV7-3 with TRBJ2-3; no firm D call. The CDR3 is made up of 15 amino acids. V dropped 0 bases and J dropped 1 base, with 8 bases sitting between them. Germline V gene lookup returns CDR1 SGHTA and CDR2 FQGTGA.

This clone was seen a handful of times. The chain recombines TRBV7-3 with TRBJ2-6; D tentatively fits TRBD1 or TRBD2 (5 bases each). Looked up from germline, CDR1 is SGHTA and CDR2 is FQGTGA. Trimming removed 2 bases from V and 0 bases from J, with 8 bases in between. CDR3 length: 16 residues. This chain's CDR3 is CASSLSGGSGANVLTF. The CDR3 region has the DNA TGTGCCAGCAGCTTATCTGGGGGCTCTGGGGCCAACGTCCTGACTTTC.

The gene calls are TRBV7-9 and TRBJ2-7, with TRBD1 identical over 8 bases. The CDR3 spans 15 residues. CDR1 and CDR2 (germline): SEHNR, FQNEAQ (reference sequence). Trimming removed 4 bases from V and 1 base from J; junction bases left unmatched: 6. The DNA for the CDR3 is TGTGCCAGCAGCTCGCGACAGGGGTCTTCCTACGAGCAGTACTTC. It specifies CASSSRQGSSYEQYF. Based on the CDR3 plus reference TRBV7-9 and TRBJ2-7, the full variable domain is DTGVSQNPRHKITKRGQNVTFRCDPISEHNRLYWYRQTLGQGPEFLTYFQNEAQLEKSRLLSDRFSAERPKGSFSTLEIQRTEQGDSAMYLCASSSRQGSSYEQYFGPGTRLTVT.

The rearrangement uses TRBV19 and TRBJ1-2; D not resolved. The CDR3 spans 14 residues. The V end was cut by 8 bases, the J end by 5 bases, with 18 bases between. Germline V gene data show CDR1 as LNHDA and CDR2 as SQIVND (reference sequence). The CDR3 protein is CASVSLAGAYGYTF. In DNA form, the CDR3 reads TGTGCCAGTGTTTCCCTCGCGGGAGCATATGGCTACACCTTC.

The chain uses TRBV5-1 and TRBJ1-4, with no clear D. V lost 1 base and J lost 2, with 12 bases in between. This CDR3 has 16 amino acids. CDR1 is SGHRS, CDR2 YFSETQ, per germline. CDR3 coding DNA: TGCGCCAGCAGCTTGTCCCCCCGTGGGACTAATGAAAAACTGTTTTTT. This translates into CASSLSPRGTNEKLFF.

V usage is TRBV18 and J usage is TRBJ1-1, with D perhaps matching TRBD1 (6 bases). V dropped 4 bases and J dropped 1 base, with 16 bases sitting between them. Germline values: CDR1 KGHSH, CDR2 LQKENI. CDR3 length: 16 residues. CDR3 protein: CASSRARGGSNTEAFF. The CDR3 region has the DNA TGTGCCAGCTCACGGGCCAGGGGAGGGTCGAACACTGAAGCTTTCTTT.

Only a few counts were recorded for this clone. V and J are TRBV5-1 and TRBJ1-2; D remains ambiguous. Germline V gene lookup returns CDR1 SGHRS and CDR2 YFSETQ. The CDR3 extends over 13 amino acids. V lost 1 base and J lost 8, with 12 bases in between. The CDR3 is CASSLFGEWGYTF. DNA of the CDR3: TGCGCCAGCAGCTTGTTCGGGGAGTGGGGCTACACCTTC.

This chain connects TRBV18 to TRBJ1-4; 8 bases line up with TRBD1. V gave up 3 bases and J gave up 8 bases; unmatched junction bases: 8. The CDR3 loop spans 15 amino acids. Per germline, CDR1 KGHSH and CDR2 LQKENI. This CDR3 reads CASSPQGAVQEKLFF. The CDR3 DNA follows: TGTGCCAGCTCACCCCAGGGGGCTGTTCAAGAAAAACTGTTTTTT. The full variable domain, its missing parts supplied by reference TRBV18 and TRBJ1-4, is NAGVMQNPRHLVRRRGQEARLRCSPMKGHSHVYWYRQLPEEGLKFMVYLQKENIIDESGMPKERFSAEFPKEGPSILRIQQVVRGDSAAYFCASSPQGAVQEKLFFGSGTQLSVL.

The chain has TRBV7-2 and TRBJ2-3; no definite D call. This CDR3 contains 17 residues. V shed 5 bases and J shed 2 bases, with 20 bases lying between them. Germline CDR1 is SGHTA and CDR2 is FQGNSA. The CDR3 DNA sequence: TGTGCCAGCAGCGCGCGAACATCCGTACTCGCCACAGATACGCAGTATTTT. Protein sequence: CASSARTSVLATDTQYF.

This rearrangement joins TRBV5-1 to TRBJ2-2; 7 nucleotides align to TRBD1. CDR3 length: 14 amino acids. J was trimmed by 7 bases and V by 8 bases; bases with no gene match: 11. The germline V gene encodes CDR1 SGHRS and CDR2 YFSETQ. CDR3 amino acids: CASTQQGSGGELFF. In DNA form, the CDR3 reads TGCGCCAGTACCCAACAGGGGAGCGGCGGGGAGCTGTTTTTT.